A single T cell receptor (beta chain) is shown here with its context. Its antigen is unidentified. V trimming: 2 bases; J trimming: 0 bases; junction bases outside the gene matches: 13. Germline-derived CDR1 and CDR2 are MNHEY and SMNVEV (reference sequence). The CDR3 length is 20 residues. This record comes from a study of shared clonotypes between healthy human individuals. In the study overall: Each donor's CD8 memory used one plate, CD8 naive two, each CD4 subset three. Whole-study findings and limits: Shared clonotypes across all four donors exceeded non-shared ones in generation probability.

None of the donors, who were healthy HIV-negative adults, had recently had acute infections or vaccinations. Clones were read by immunoSEQ multiplex PCR, and TCRdb kept only the in-frame ones, dropping some. The sample consists of about 380,000 clones, about 96% of them appearing once. The chain employs TRBV27 and TRBJ2-3; TRBD2 agrees at 11 bases. This sequence originates from a man aged 30-40 years in good health. The sample taken for sequencing was memory CD8+ T cells sorted from blood. Subset here: CD45RO+ cells pooled with CCR7-negative TemRA cells. The CDR3 loop reads CASSLPGTSGDRTSTDTQYF. CDR3 nucleotide sequence: TGTGCCAGCAGTTTACCGGGGACTAGCGGAGATAGAACTAGCACAGATACGCAGTATTTT.